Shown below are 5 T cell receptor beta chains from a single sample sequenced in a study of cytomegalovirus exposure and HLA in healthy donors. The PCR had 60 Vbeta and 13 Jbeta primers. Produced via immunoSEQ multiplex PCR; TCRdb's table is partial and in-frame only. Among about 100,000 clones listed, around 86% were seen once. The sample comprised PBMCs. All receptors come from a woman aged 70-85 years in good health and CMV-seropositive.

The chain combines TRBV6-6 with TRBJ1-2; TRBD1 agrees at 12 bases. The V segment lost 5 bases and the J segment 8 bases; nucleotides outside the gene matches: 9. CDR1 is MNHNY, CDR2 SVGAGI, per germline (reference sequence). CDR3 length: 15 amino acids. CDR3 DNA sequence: TGTGCCAGCAGTGACCCGGGACAGGGGGCAGCCGGCTACACCTTC. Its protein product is CASSDPGQGAAGYTF.

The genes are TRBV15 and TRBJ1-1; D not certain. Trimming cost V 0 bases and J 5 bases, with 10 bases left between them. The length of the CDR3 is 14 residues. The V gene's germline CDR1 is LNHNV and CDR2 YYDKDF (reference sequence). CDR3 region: CATSREFLPTEAFF. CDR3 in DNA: TGTGCCACCAGCAGAGAGTTCCTACCGACTGAAGCTTTCTTT.

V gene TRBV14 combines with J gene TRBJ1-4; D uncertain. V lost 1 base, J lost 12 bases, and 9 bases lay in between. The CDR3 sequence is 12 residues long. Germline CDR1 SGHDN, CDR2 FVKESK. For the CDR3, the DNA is TGTGCCAGCAGCCAAGTGGCGAGCGAACTGTTTTTT. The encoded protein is CASSQVASELFF.

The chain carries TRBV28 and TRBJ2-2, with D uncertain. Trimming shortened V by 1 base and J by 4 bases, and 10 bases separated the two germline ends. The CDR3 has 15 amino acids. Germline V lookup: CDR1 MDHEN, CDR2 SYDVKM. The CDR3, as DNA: TGTGCCAGCAGTTTATTGAGGCCAGTCACCGGGGAGCTGTTTTTT. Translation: CASSLLRPVTGELFF.

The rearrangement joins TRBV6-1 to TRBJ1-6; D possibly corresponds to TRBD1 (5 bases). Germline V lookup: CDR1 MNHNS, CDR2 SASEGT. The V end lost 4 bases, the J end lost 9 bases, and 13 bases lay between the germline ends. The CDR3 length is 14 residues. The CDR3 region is CASSALGGGSPLHF. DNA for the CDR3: TGTGCCAGCAGTGCGTTGGGGGGGGGTTCACCCCTCCACTTT.